One sample yielded the 32 T cell receptor beta chains listed below, sequenced in a study of blood T cells in healthy people across ages. With a J-beta primer mix and a sample-barcoded 5' primer, a second PCR ran 7 to 11 cycles. TCRdb fed the 5' RACE reads into MiXCR, producing one record per CDR3 protein. Of roughly 500,000 distinct CDR3 sequences listed, nearly 25% are singletons. The sample was also reused in another study, on T cells of mothers and their children.

Sequencing was done on a sample of blood. The receptor set was obtained from a boy aged 5-17 years in good health.

V and J are TRBV25-1 and TRBJ1-5; weak D call: TRBD1 (6 bases). The V gene lost 1 base and the J gene lost 6 bases, with 19 bases spanning the gap. Per the germline V gene, CDR1 is MGHDK and CDR2 is SYGVNS. The CDR3 extends over 17 amino acids. CDR3 loop: CASSEFLGTLSAQPQHF. The CDR3 DNA reads as TGTGCCAGCAGTGAATTCTTGGGGACACTATCCGCTCAGCCCCAGCATTTT.

This sequence joins TRBV10-3 and TRBJ1-3; D might be TRBD1 (5 bases). V was trimmed by 8 bases and J by 1 base, leaving 9 bases between them. The CDR3 is made up of 13 amino acids. Looked up from germline, CDR1 is ENHRY and CDR2 is SYGVKD. The CDR3 bases are TGTGCCATCCGAGGGACGTCTGGAAACACCATATATTTT. Protein sequence: CAIRGTSGNTIYF.

The chain combines TRBV29-1 with TRBJ1-4; the D is unclear. The CDR3 covers 13 residues. CDR1 and CDR2 from the germline V gene are SQVTM and ANQGSEA. The V end lost 1 base, the J end lost 7 bases, and 10 bases lay between the germline ends. The CDR3 sequence: CSVEGVPGEKLFF. The CDR3 nucleotides read TGCAGCGTTGAAGGGGTTCCTGGTGAAAAACTGTTTTTT. Together with reference TRBV29-1 and TRBJ1-4, the CDR3 gives the full variable domain: SAVISQKPSRDICQRGTSLTIQCQVDSQVTMMFWYRQQPGQSLTLIATANQGSEATYESGFVIDKFPISRPNLTFSTLTVSNMSPEDSSIYLCSVEGVPGEKLFFGSGTQLSVL.

This clonotype was recorded a few times. The germline gene is not matched at one end of the junction; a read error may be the cause. CDR3 nucleotides: TGTGCTAGCAGCTTAAAGAGCGGGAGGGAAAGCAATGAGCAGTTCTTC. Protein: CASSLKSGRESNEQFF. The chain combines TRBV7-7 with TRBJ2-1, with TRBD2 matching over 10 bases. The CDR3 covers 16 residues. CDR1 is SSHAT and CDR2 is FNYEAQ in the germline V gene (reference sequence).

The chain employs TRBV6-6 and TRBJ2-1; 7 nucleotides align to TRBD1. The length of the CDR3 is 14 residues. V lost 4 bases to trimming and J lost 7 bases; unmatched junction nucleotides: 7. Germline CDR1 and CDR2: MNHNY and SVGAGI (reference sequence). CDR3 residues: CASSSMGQTNEQFF. For the CDR3, the DNA is TGTGCCAGCAGTTCCATGGGACAGACAAATGAGCAGTTCTTC.

The sample holds one count of this clonotype. The chain uses TRBV6-5 and TRBJ1-2, with D unresolved. The CDR3 spans 13 residues. V was cut by 0 bases and J by 6 bases, with 8 bases left in between. From germline, CDR1 is MNHEY and CDR2 SVGAGI. The CDR3 bases are TGTGCCAGCAGTTACTCGATGGGTGATGGCTACACCTTC. This encodes CASSYSMGDGYTF.

In its sample, this clonotype was seen a few times. The chain uses TRBV2 and TRBJ2-1; D gene unclear. Trimming removed 7 bases at V and 7 bases at J, with 8 bases between. The CDR3 is made up of 11 amino acids. Germline-derived CDR1 and CDR2 are SNHLY and FYNNEI. The CDR3 here is CASIRENEQFF. The CDR3 DNA follows: TGTGCCAGCATTCGTGAGAATGAGCAGTTCTTC.

This clonotype was counted between two and nine times. The chain recombines TRBV7-6 with TRBJ2-7; 12 bases match TRBD1. Germline CDR1 is SGHVS and CDR2 is FNYEAQ. The CDR3 is made up of 16 amino acids. The J segment lost 3 bases and the V segment lost 6 bases, leaving 9 bases of the junction unmatched. CDR3 sequence reads: CASSSGQGAKIYEQYF. In DNA form, the CDR3 reads TGTGCCAGCAGTTCGGGACAGGGGGCAAAAATCTACGAGCAGTACTTC.

The chain links TRBV18 to TRBJ2-1; 14 bases agree with TRBD2. CDR3 length: 17 residues. Trimming took 3 bases from V and 7 from J; bases not matched to a gene: 8. Germline CDR1 and CDR2: KGHSH and LQKENI. The CDR3 spells CASSPGLAGVSDNEQFF. The CDR3 nucleotides are TGTGCCAGCTCACCGGGACTAGCGGGAGTATCGGATAATGAGCAGTTCTTC.

This clonotype was observed a few times. This chain connects TRBV20-1 to TRBJ2-5; possible D gene TRBD1, 5 bases. The J call may not be correct, given that the DNA end is closer to TRBJ2-7. This CDR3 has 14 residues. Germline V CDR1 and CDR2: DFQATT, SNEGSKA (reference sequence). The CDR3 reads CSAQDGVLSYEQYF. The CDR3, as DNA: TGCAGTGCACAGGACGGTGTCCTCTCCTACGAGCAGTACTTC.

This chain uses TRBV27 with TRBJ2-3; a weak D match, TRBD1 (5 bases). The CDR3 runs 14 residues. Germline V gives CDR1 MNHEY, CDR2 SMNVEV (reference sequence). V was shortened by 5 bases and J by 1 base, with 10 bases between the two germline ends. The CDR3: CASSLQAGTDTQYF. The CDR3 bases are TGTGCCAGCAGTCTACAGGCGGGCACAGATACGCAGTATTTT.

This clonotype was detected a few times. The rearrangement links TRBV4-3 to TRBJ2-3, with 7 bases fitting TRBD2. V dropped 1 base and J dropped 0; count of bases not matched to a gene: 4. CDR1 and CDR2 (germline): LGHNA, YSLEER. The CDR3 is 16 amino acids. CDR3 protein: CASSQAGGGSTDTQYF. Written as DNA, the CDR3 is TGCGCCAGCAGCCAAGCAGGCGGGGGTAGCACAGATACGCAGTATTTT.

Comments on this clonotype: Mismatch with germline at one junction end may stem from a read error. V gene TRBV4-2 combines with J gene TRBJ2-7, with TRBD2 matching 14 bases. This CDR3 spans 17 amino acids. Germline CDR1 reads LGHNA; CDR2 reads YNFKEQ. CDR3 protein: CACSQTGTSGSSYEQYF. CDR3 DNA sequence: TGTGCCTGCAGCCAAACCGGGACTAGCGGGAGTTCCTACGAGCAGTACTTC.

The CDR3 DNA sequence: TGCGCCAGCAGTCAACAAGGGGGACAGGCCTCTCCCTACGAGCAGTACTTC. It is translated as CASSQQGGQASPYEQYF. J is TRBJ2-7 and V is TRBV23-1; 8 bases line up with TRBD1. TRBV23-1 is classed as an ORF, of uncertain function. The V gene end was trimmed by 2 bases and the J gene end by 2 bases; junction bases not matched to a gene: 11. CDR3 size: 17 residues.

The rearrangement links TRBV27 to TRBJ2-5, with 8 bases lining up with TRBD2. With the DNA end fitting TRBJ2-7 better, the J assignment may be wrong. The CDR3 has 14 residues. Germline V gene data show CDR1 as MNHEY and CDR2 as SMNVEV (reference sequence). In DNA form, the CDR3 reads TGTGCCAGCGGCCCAGGAGCGGGAGCCTTCGAGCAGTACTTC. Its translation is CASGPGAGAFEQYF.

This clonotype turned up a few times. CDR3 in amino acids: CAIREGQDQGAYEQYF. The CDR3, as DNA: TGTGCCATCAGGGAGGGACAGGATCAGGGGGCCTACGAGCAGTACTTC. The chain combines TRBV10-3 with TRBJ2-5, with 8 bases lining up with TRBD1. The better agreement between TRBJ2-7 and the DNA end casts doubt on the J call. Germline CDR1 ENHRY, CDR2 SYGVKD. This CDR3 has 16 amino acids.

This clonotype was detected ten times or more. The chain has TRBV7-2 and TRBJ1-2; D unresolved. The CDR3 sequence is 15 residues long. The germline CDR1 and CDR2 sequences are SGHTA and FQGNSA. The V and J ends lost 0 bases and 0 bases respectively, with 8 bases between them. Written as DNA, the CDR3 is TGTGCCAGCAGCTTAGCCCCCGGAGCTAACTATGGCTACACCTTC. This gives the protein CASSLAPGANYGYTF. Drawing the rest from reference TRBV7-2 and TRBJ1-2, the complete variable domain is GAGVSQSPSNKVTEKGKDVELRCDPISGHTALYWYRQSLGQGLEFLIYFQGNSAPDKSGLPSDRFSAERTGGSVSTLTIQRTQQEDSAVYLCASSLAPGANYGYTFGSGTRLTVV.

The V call is TRBV3-1, the J call TRBJ2-4; D is unresolved. This CDR3 region has 14 residues. Germline CDR1 and CDR2: LGHDT and YNNKEL (reference sequence). Between the trimmed V and J ends, which lost 1 base and 2 bases, there was a span of 6 bases. CDR3 DNA: TGTGCCAGCAGCCAAGGGTGGTCCAAAAACATTCAGTACTTC. Its protein product is CASSQGWSKNIQYF.

This clonotype was counted at least ten times. V and J are TRBV6-2 or TRBV6-3 and TRBJ2-7; no definite D call. CDR3 length equals 16 residues. V was clipped by 2 bases and J by 3 bases, with 17 bases between them. The V gene's germline CDR1 is MNHEY and CDR2 SVGEGT. CDR3 sequence reads: CASSYSLIHPNYEQYF. DNA for the CDR3: TGTGCCAGCAGTTACAGCCTAATCCACCCTAACTACGAGCAGTACTTC.

J is TRBJ2-1 and V is TRBV25-1; D uncertain. Germline lookup yields CDR1 MGHDK and CDR2 SYGVNS. The CDR3 sequence is 10 residues long. V gave up 8 bases and J gave up 5 bases, with 4 bases separating them. DNA for the CDR3: TGTGCCAGCGGAAACAATGAGCAGTTCTTC. Translated: CASGNNEQFF.

This rearrangement joins TRBV7-9 to TRBJ2-3, with 11 bases identical to TRBD2. The CDR3 is made up of 16 amino acids. The V segment lost 5 bases and the J segment 2 bases; nucleotides outside the gene matches: 6. Germline V lookup: CDR1 SEHNR, CDR2 FQNEAQ (reference sequence). For the CDR3, the DNA is TGTGCCAGCAGCGCGACTAGCGGGGATTACACAGATACGCAGTATTTT. This codes for CASSATSGDYTDTQYF. The full variable domain, in which reference TRBV7-9 and TRBJ2-3 provide the parts outside the CDR3, is DTGVSQNPRHKITKRGQNVTFRCDPISEHNRLYWYRQTLGQGPEFLTYFQNEAQLEKSRLLSDRFSAERPKGSFSTLEIQRTEQGDSAMYLCASSATSGDYTDTQYFGPGTRLTVL.

Of note for this clonotype: Its ends do not fully match the called genes, so a read error is possible. The chain links TRBV3-1 to TRBJ2-6; D is possibly TRBD1 (5 bases). This CDR3 region has 15 residues. Germline V gene lookup returns CDR1 LGHDT and CDR2 YNNKEL (reference sequence). CDR3 DNA sequence: TGTGCCAGCAGCCAAGATTTCTCTGGGGCCAACGTCCTGGCTTTC. Translating it yields CASSQDFSGANVLAF. Full variable domain (outside the CDR3, taken from reference TRBV3-1 and TRBJ2-6): DTAVSQTPKYLVTQMGNDKSIKCEQNLGHDTMYWYKQDSKKFLKIMFSYNNKELIINETVPNRFSPKSPDKAHLNLHINSLELGDSAVYFCASSQDFSGANVLAFGAGSRLTVL.

In its sample, this clonotype was seen a few times. The chain uses TRBV7-2 and TRBJ2-2; D ambiguous. CDR1 is SGHTA and CDR2 is FQGNSA in the germline V gene. V was pared by 3 bases and J by 7 bases, with 15 bases between. The CDR3 is 15 residues long. The CDR3 DNA follows: TGTGCCAGCAGCTTCCGCTCCTCCTTCAACGGGGAGCTGTTTTTT. Its translation: CASSFRSSFNGELFF.

This clonotype occurred once. The chain has TRBV20-1 and TRBJ2-5, with 11 bases fitting TRBD2. This CDR3 is 15 amino acids long. The V and J ends lost 4 bases and 1 base, in that order; junction bases with no gene match: 5. Germline V gene lookup returns CDR1 DFQATT and CDR2 SNEGSKA (reference sequence). DNA of the CDR3: TGCAGTGCTATCCCGGGACTAGCGGCCCAAGAGACCCAGTACTTC. The encoded protein is CSAIPGLAAQETQYF.

In this sample, this clonotype turned up a few times. V usage is TRBV12-3 or TRBV12-4 and J usage is TRBJ2-1, with D unclear. The DNA end is more similar to TRBJ2-7, so the J call may be wrong. The CDR3 sequence is 12 residues long. The CDR3 loop reads CASSFQAIEQYF. Written as DNA, the CDR3 is TGTGCCAGCAGTTTCCAAGCGATCGAGCAGTACTTC.

In its sample, this clonotype was seen a few times. This chain joins TRBV6-5 and TRBJ1-2; 8 positions match TRBD1. V lost 6 bases, J lost 6 bases, and 6 bases stayed unmatched. The CDR3 has 13 amino acids. From germline, CDR1 is MNHEY and CDR2 SVGAGI. This chain's CDR3 is CASSLQGEDGYTF. DNA of the CDR3: TGTGCCAGCAGCTTACAGGGGGAAGATGGCTACACCTTC.

This clonotype showed up just a few times. This chain uses TRBV6-1 with TRBJ2-1; 7 bases line up with TRBD2. The length of the CDR3 is 17 residues. After removal of 5 bases from V and 4 bases from J, the junction contained 14 bases not matched to a gene. Germline CDR1 MNHNS, CDR2 SASEGT. The CDR3 DNA sequence: TGTGCCAGCAGTAAACTAGCGAGAGGGCCCAGTTACAATGAGCAGTTCTTC. This gives the protein CASSKLARGPSYNEQFF.

This clonotype was observed at least ten times. This sequence joins TRBV9 and TRBJ2-7; no clear D. V was clipped by 2 bases and J by 0 bases, with 9 bases between them. The germline gives CDR1 SGDLS, CDR2 YYNGEE. The CDR3 is 14 residues long. This CDR3 is CASSVGSDSYEQYF. The CDR3 DNA reads TGTGCCAGCAGCGTGGGGTCTGACTCCTACGAGCAGTACTTC. The full variable domain, in which reference TRBV9 and TRBJ2-7 provide the parts outside the CDR3, is DSGVTQTPKHLITATGQRVTLRCSPRSGDLSVYWYQQSLDQGLQFLIQYYNGEERAKGNILERFSAQQFPDLHSELNLSSLELGDSALYFCASSVGSDSYEQYFGPGTRLTVT.

Here the CDR3 DNA reads TGTGCCAGCAGCAACGGACGGATAAACACCATATATTTT. Protein product: CASSNGRINTIYF. The rearrangement links TRBV7-2 to TRBJ1-3; D is uncertain. CDR1 is SGHTA and CDR2 is FQGNSA in the germline V gene. V was pared by 5 bases and J by 6 bases, with 11 bases between. The length of the CDR3 is 13 residues.

This clonotype was seen ten or more times. V is TRBV14 and J is TRBJ2-6; the match to TRBD1 covers 7 bases. The germline gives CDR1 SGHDN, CDR2 FVKESK. V trimming: 4 bases; J trimming: 0 bases; junction bases outside the gene matches: 6. The CDR3 has 17 residues. CDR3 in amino acids: CASSRTGGLSGANVLTF. CDR3 in DNA: TGTGCCAGCAGCCGGACAGGTGGCCTCTCTGGGGCCAACGTCCTGACTTTC.

This clonotype was recorded many times. The chain recombines TRBV6-4 with TRBJ2-1; D gene ambiguous. Germline loops: CDR1 MRHNA, CDR2 SNTAGT. The CDR3 is made up of 14 amino acids. Trimming removed 0 bases from V and 4 bases from J, with 7 bases in between. This CDR3 is CASSDSETYNEQFF. Written as DNA, the CDR3 is TGTGCCAGCAGTGACTCAGAGACATACAATGAGCAGTTCTTC.

This clonotype has a handful of counts. The chain joins TRBV10-3 to TRBJ2-5; D is possibly TRBD2 (5 bases). CDR3 length equals 13 residues. Germline V CDR1 and CDR2: ENHRY, SYGVKD. Trimming stripped 8 bases from V and 5 bases from J, with 15 bases between. In DNA, the CDR3 is TGTGCCATCGGATTGACTAAGACGGAGACCCAGTACTTC. As protein: CAIGLTKTETQYF.